This T cell receptor (beta chain) comes out of a study of T cells after yellow fever vaccination. TCRdb itself ran the 5' RACE reads through MiXCR, one entry per CDR3 protein. The sample records 95,000 to 100,000 distinct CDR3 sequences, about 6% being singletons. This clonotype was observed a handful of times. Germline V CDR1 and CDR2: LGHNA, YSLEER. The CDR3 is 16 amino acids. Trimming took 4 bases from V and 2 from J; bases not matched to a gene: 7. Sequencing used CD8+ T cells sorted from PBMCs, obtained 10 days after the yellow fever booster vaccination. The chain is built from TRBV4-3 and TRBJ2-1; 8 bases match TRBD2. This TCR was recovered from a man between 18 and 29 years old who received the YFV17D yellow fever vaccine. DNA for the CDR3: TGCGCCAGCAGCCTGAATAGCGGGGAGGCCTACAATGAGCAGTTCTTC. It yields the protein CASSLNSGEAYNEQFF.